This TCR beta chain was sequenced for a study of T cell changes during pregnancy in multiple sclerosis. Using immunoSEQ multiplex PCR, the repertoire was profiled, and TCRdb retains in-frame clones only, with some absent. In the table there are tens of thousands of clones, 75% to 95% of which are singletons. CDR1 MNHNS and CDR2 SASEGT come from the germline V gene. The CDR3 covers 14 residues. V lost 2 bases to trimming and J lost 4 bases, with 11 bases between them. The chain uses TRBV6-1 and TRBJ1-2, with D possibly being TRBD1 (6 bases). The TCR was taken from a female donor with multiple sclerosis, enrolled in a pregnancy study. The specimen comprised CD8+ T cells from peripheral blood mononuclear cells, sampled before pregnancy. The CDR3 DNA is TGTGCCAGCAGTGAAATCGGGACAATCTATGGCTACACCTTC. Amino acid sequence: CASSEIGTIYGYTF.